The sample holds a few counts of the clone carrying this T cell receptor (beta chain). Its specificity is unknown. The diagnosis combined clinical symptoms, thyroxine, TRAb, thyroid ultrasound and orbital computed tomography scans. The sample comes from a study of Graves' ophthalmopathy and Graves' hyperthyroidism. General observations from the study: The model's prediction of ophthalmopathy progression had approximately 67% sensitivity and around 72% specificity. Blood shared most expanded thyroid clonotypes above 0.001 frequency.

The CDR3 runs to 17 residues. In germline, CDR1 is MDHEN, CDR2 SYDVKM. Trimming took 3 bases from V and 1 from J, leaving 18 bases between them. Transcripts of RNA were the source for amplifying TCR beta CDR3 regions. RT-PCR in the first round used HTBI primers; a second-round multiplex PCR followed. TCRdb redid the calling of the multiplex PCR reads with MiXCR, one entry per CDR3 protein. This table holds around 36,000 distinct CDR3 sequences, 50% found once. The V gene is TRBV28, the J gene TRBJ1-1, with a possible D match to TRBD1 (6 bases). The clonotype was recovered from an adult woman with stable Graves' hyperthyroidism. Sample: peripheral blood. The CDR3 loop reads CASSLEGGPTPNTEAFF. The CDR3 DNA reads TGTGCCAGCAGTTTGGAGGGGGGCCCTACTCCGAACACTGAAGCTTTCTTT.